The 17 T cell receptor beta chains below come from one sample, sequenced in a study of T cells in Graves' hyperthyroidism and ophthalmopathy. There were TCR beta CDR3 regions amplified from RNA transcripts. Initially, a first-round RT-PCR of the TCR CDR3 employed the HTBI primer set. TCRdb reprocessed the multiplex PCR reads with MiXCR, giving one entry per CDR3 protein. This sample carries 300,000 to 400,000 distinct CDR3 sequences, about 18% of them seen once, and the ten largest clones take 49%. The sample was blood. The receptors were gathered from a woman between 45 and 60 years old with Graves' hyperthyroidism.

The chain combines TRBV6-1 with TRBJ2-7; TRBD2 aligns across 7 bases. The CDR3 is 12 residues long. Germline CDR1 reads MNHNS; CDR2 reads SASEGT. CDR3 DNA: TGTGTCAGCAGTGGGGAGGGCTACGAGCAGTACGTC. Amino acids: CVSSGEGYEQYV.

The DNA of the CDR3 is TGTGCCAGCAGCTGGGGAATATCTGGAAACACCATATATTTT. Residues: CASSWGISGNTIYF. The J gene is TRBJ1-3, the V gene TRBV7-2; no definite D call. The length of the CDR3 is 14 residues. CDR1 is SGHTA and CDR2 is FQGNSA in the germline V gene. Trimming removed 4 bases at V and 1 base at J, with 8 bases between.

This clonotype was counted only a few times. The V gene is TRBV20-1, the J gene TRBJ2-5, with TRBD1 matching over 7 bases. CDR3 length: 15 residues. V gave up 4 bases and J gave up 2 bases; unmatched junction bases: 10. Germline V lookup: CDR1 DFQATT, CDR2 SNEGSKA (reference sequence). The chain's CDR3 is CSATNTWDRQETQYF. CDR3 nucleotide sequence: TGCAGTGCTACTAATACGTGGGACAGACAAGAGACCCAGTACTTC.

This clonotype was recorded a few times. The rearrangement joins TRBV19 to TRBJ1-5; no clear D. Trimming cost V 5 bases and J 2 bases, with 16 bases left between them. The CDR3 runs 16 residues. Germline assignment: CDR1 LNHDA and CDR2 SQIVND (reference sequence). The chain's CDR3 is CASSSTWNTGNQPQHF. As DNA, the CDR3 is TGTGCCAGTAGTTCCACTTGGAACACGGGCAATCAGCCCCAGCATTTT.

This clonotype came up a few times. The rearrangement links TRBV7-3 to TRBJ2-1; no clear D gene. Germline CDR1 is SGHTA and CDR2 is FQGTGA. Trimming shortened V by 5 bases and J by 6 bases, and 5 bases separated the two germline ends. The CDR3 extends over 11 amino acids. The CDR3 coding sequence is TGTGCCAGCAGCAACTCCAATGAGCAGTTCTTC. The encoded protein is CASSNSNEQFF.

This clonotype turned up a few times. V usage is TRBV5-1 and J usage is TRBJ2-3, with D possibly being TRBD1 (6 bases). V was cut by 0 bases and J by 5 bases, with 16 bases left in between. CDR3 length equals 16 residues. CDR1 is SGHRS and CDR2 is YFSETQ in the germline V gene. The CDR3, as DNA: TGCGCCAGCAGCTTGGCCTTACCAGGGGCCATAGATACGCAGTATTTT. Translation gives CASSLALPGAIDTQYF.

This clonotype was counted only a few times. The chain joins TRBV11-1 to TRBJ2-2, with 14 bases lining up with TRBD2. Germline V gene lookup returns CDR1 SGHAT and CDR2 FQDESV (reference sequence). This CDR3 has 17 residues. V trimming: 4 bases; J trimming: 5 bases; junction bases outside the gene matches: 6. The CDR3 sequence: CASSSRTSGRKTGELFF. CDR3 coding DNA: TGTGCCAGCAGCTCGCGGACTAGCGGGAGGAAGACCGGGGAGCTGTTTTTT. The full variable domain, completed using reference TRBV11-1 and TRBJ2-2, is EAEVAQSPRYKITEKSQAVAFWCDPISGHATLYWYRQILGQGPELLVQFQDESVVDDSQLPKDRFSAERLKGVDSTLKIQPAELGDSAMYLCASSSRTSGRKTGELFFGEGSRLTVL.

The chain carries TRBV20-1 and TRBJ2-3; D possibly matches TRBD1 or TRBD2 (6 bases each). CDR3 length: 15 amino acids. The germline gives CDR1 DFQATT, CDR2 SNEGSKA (reference sequence). The V and J ends lost 4 bases and 3 bases respectively, with 17 bases between them. In DNA, the CDR3 is TGCAGTGCTATAGGAACCCAGGGGAGGACAGATACGCAGTATTTT. This translates into CSAIGTQGRTDTQYF.

The V call is TRBV5-1, the J call TRBJ2-1; D uncertain. There are 14 residues in the CDR3. The V end lost 0 bases, the J end lost 5 bases, and 9 bases lay between the germline ends. Per germline, CDR1 SGHRS and CDR2 YFSETQ. The CDR3 loop is CASSLDAENNEQFF. CDR3 coding DNA: TGCGCCAGCAGCTTGGACGCTGAGAACAATGAGCAGTTCTTC.

There are a few counts of this clonotype. The chain is built from TRBV5-6 and TRBJ1-2, with D perhaps TRBD1 (5 bases). CDR1 and CDR2 from the germline V gene are SGHDT and YYEEEE. This CDR3 region has 16 residues. V dropped 0 bases and J dropped 0 bases, with 12 bases sitting between them. The CDR3 nucleotides are TGTGCCAGCAGCTTGGCCTTCGACAGAGCTAACTATGGCTACACCTTC. Its translation is CASSLAFDRANYGYTF.

In its sample, this clonotype was seen many times. This chain connects TRBV3-1 to TRBJ2-2; a weak D match, TRBD2 (5 bases). CDR3 length: 16 amino acids. Germline CDR1 is LGHDT and CDR2 is YNNKEL (reference sequence). The V gene lost 1 base and the J gene lost 0 bases, with 9 bases spanning the gap. The CDR3, as DNA: TGTGCCAGCAGCCAAGCTCCAGCGGCGAACACCGGGGAGCTGTTTTTT. Translating it yields CASSQAPAANTGELFF.

The chain is built from TRBV5-1 and TRBJ2-5; no clear D. Trimming took 6 bases from V and 4 from J, leaving 19 bases between them. CDR1 is SGHRS, CDR2 YFSETQ, per germline. The CDR3 length is 15 residues. The CDR3, as DNA: TGCGCCAGCAACGAAGGTGGCAGAACACTAGAGACCCAGTACTTC. This codes for CASNEGGRTLETQYF.

Details on this clonotype: One base away lies a much larger clone, so this may be a sequencing read error. This chain links TRBV18 with TRBJ1-4; TRBD1 matches at 7 bases. Germline CDR1 is KGHSH and CDR2 is LQKENI. V trimming: 0 bases; J trimming: 10 bases; junction bases outside the gene matches: 11. CDR3 length equals 16 residues. CDR3 DNA sequence: TGTGCCAGCTCACCACCTACAGGGGAATTAGGTGGAAAACTGTTTTTT. Residues: CASSPPTGELGGKLFF.

There are many counts of this clonotype. The chain combines TRBV6-1 with TRBJ1-1; D not resolved. Germline V gene sequence: CDR1 MNHNS, CDR2 SASEGT. This CDR3 has 12 residues. Trimming stripped 8 bases from V and 3 bases from J, with 10 bases between. CDR3 region: CASRQLDTEAFF. CDR3 DNA: TGTGCCAGCCGTCAACTGGACACTGAAGCTTTCTTT.

Only a few counts were recorded for this clonotype. This chain uses TRBV19 with TRBJ2-3, with a tentative D call TRBD1 (6 bases). CDR1 and CDR2 (germline): LNHDA, SQIVND (reference sequence). V shed 7 bases and J shed 2 bases, with 13 bases lying between them. This CDR3 is 14 amino acids long. CDR3 loop: CASTETGLTDTQYF. The DNA for the CDR3 is TGTGCCAGTACCGAGACAGGCCTCACAGATACGCAGTATTTT.

This clonotype turned up a few times. The chain combines TRBV7-9 with TRBJ1-6, with D unclear. Germline V CDR1 and CDR2: SEHNR, FQNEAQ (reference sequence). The V end lost 8 bases, the J end lost 5 bases, and 7 bases lay between the germline ends. This CDR3 contains 12 residues. The CDR3 loop reads CASGADNSPLHF. CDR3 nucleotides: TGTGCCAGCGGCGCGGATAATTCACCCCTCCACTTT.

The rearrangement joins TRBV7-9 to TRBJ1-5; D remains unclear. In germline, CDR1 is SEHNR, CDR2 FQNEAQ (reference sequence). There are 16 residues in the CDR3. The germline V and J ends were trimmed by 4 bases and 3 bases, with 16 bases remaining between them. The CDR3 nucleotides are TGTGCCAGCAGCTCAGAATCGGGTGGTTTCAATCAGCCCCAGCATTTT. This translates into CASSSESGGFNQPQHF.